This TCR beta chain was captured by sequencing in a study of blood T cell repertoires in COVID-19. This CDR3 comprises 15 residues. Germline CDR1 is LGHDT and CDR2 is YNNKEL (reference sequence). The V end was cut by 4 bases, the J end by 7 bases, with 14 bases between. Method: immunoSEQ multiplex PCR; TCRdb's copy keeps in-frame clones and lacks some. This sample has roughly 200,000 clones; around 81% occur once, and the top ten carry approximately 4.8%. The clonotype originates from a man aged 50 to 59 with active or convalescent COVID-19. The sample taken for sequencing was peripheral blood. The chain employs TRBV3-1 (or the pseudogene TRBV3-2) and TRBJ1-6; no reliable D call. The CDR3 coding sequence is TGTGCCAGCAGCCCCCCGGGGATGGTGAATTCACCCCTCCACTTT. This sequence encodes CASSPPGMVNSPLHF.